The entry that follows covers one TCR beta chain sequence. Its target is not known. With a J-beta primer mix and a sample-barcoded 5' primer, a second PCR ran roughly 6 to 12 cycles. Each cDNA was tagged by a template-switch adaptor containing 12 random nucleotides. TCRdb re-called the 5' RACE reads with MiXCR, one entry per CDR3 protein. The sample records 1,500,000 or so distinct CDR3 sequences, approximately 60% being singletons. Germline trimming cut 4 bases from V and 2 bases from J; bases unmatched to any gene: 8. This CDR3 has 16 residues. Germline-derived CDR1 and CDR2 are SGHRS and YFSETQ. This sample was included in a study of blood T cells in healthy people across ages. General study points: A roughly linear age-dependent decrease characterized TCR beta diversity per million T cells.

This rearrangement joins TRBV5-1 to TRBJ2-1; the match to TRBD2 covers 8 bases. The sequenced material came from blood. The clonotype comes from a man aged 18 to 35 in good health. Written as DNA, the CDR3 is TGCGCCAGCAGCGCGCATAGCGGGGCCCCCTACAATGAGCAGTTCTTC. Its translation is CASSAHSGAPYNEQFF.